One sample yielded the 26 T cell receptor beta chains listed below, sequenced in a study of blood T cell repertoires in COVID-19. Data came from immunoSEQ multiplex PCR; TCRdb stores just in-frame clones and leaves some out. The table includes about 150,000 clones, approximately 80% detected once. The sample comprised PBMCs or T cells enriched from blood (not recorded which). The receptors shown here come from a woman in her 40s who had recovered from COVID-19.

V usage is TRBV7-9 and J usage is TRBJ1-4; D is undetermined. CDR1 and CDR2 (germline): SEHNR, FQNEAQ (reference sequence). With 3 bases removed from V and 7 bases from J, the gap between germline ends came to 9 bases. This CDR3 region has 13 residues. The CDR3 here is CASSLRQTEKLFF. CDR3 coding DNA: TGTGCCAGCAGCTTGCGGCAGACTGAAAAACTGTTTTTT.

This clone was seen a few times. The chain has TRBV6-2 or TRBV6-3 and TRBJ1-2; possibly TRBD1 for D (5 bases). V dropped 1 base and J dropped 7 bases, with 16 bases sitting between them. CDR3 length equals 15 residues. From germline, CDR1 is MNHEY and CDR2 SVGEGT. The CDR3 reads CASSYLIGREGGYTF. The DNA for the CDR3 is TGTGCCAGCAGTTACTTAATCGGCAGGGAAGGTGGCTACACCTTC.

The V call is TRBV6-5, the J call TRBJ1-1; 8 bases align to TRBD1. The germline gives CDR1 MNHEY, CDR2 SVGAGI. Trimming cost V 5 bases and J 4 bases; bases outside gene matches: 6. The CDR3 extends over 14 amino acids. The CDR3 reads CASSRTGYSTEAFF. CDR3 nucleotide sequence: TGTGCCAGCAGTCGGACAGGGTATAGCACTGAAGCTTTCTTT.

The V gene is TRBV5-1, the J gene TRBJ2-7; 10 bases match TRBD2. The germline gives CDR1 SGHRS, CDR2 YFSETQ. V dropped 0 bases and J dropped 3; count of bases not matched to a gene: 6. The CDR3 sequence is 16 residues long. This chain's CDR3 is CASSLELAGVGYEQYF. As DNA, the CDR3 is TGCGCCAGCAGCTTGGAGCTAGCGGGGGTGGGCTACGAGCAGTACTTC.

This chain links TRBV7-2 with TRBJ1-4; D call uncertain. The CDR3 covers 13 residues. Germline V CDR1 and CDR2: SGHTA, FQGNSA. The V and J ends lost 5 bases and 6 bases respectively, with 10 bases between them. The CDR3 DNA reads TGTGCCAGCAGCCCTCGGTTTGATGAAAAACTGTTTTTT. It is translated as CASSPRFDEKLFF.

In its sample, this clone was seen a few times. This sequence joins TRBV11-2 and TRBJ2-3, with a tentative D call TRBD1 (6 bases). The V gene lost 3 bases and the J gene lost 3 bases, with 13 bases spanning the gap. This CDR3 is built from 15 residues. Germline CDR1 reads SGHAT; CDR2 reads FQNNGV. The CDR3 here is CASSFRGIRTDTQYF. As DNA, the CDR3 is TGTGCCAGCAGCTTCAGGGGTATTCGAACAGATACGCAGTATTTT. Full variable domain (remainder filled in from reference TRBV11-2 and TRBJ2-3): EAGVAQSPRYKIIEKRQSVAFWCNPISGHATLYWYQQILGQGPKLLIQFQNNGVVDDSQLPKDRFSAERLKGVDSTLKIQPAKLEDSAVYLCASSFRGIRTDTQYFGPGTRLTVL.

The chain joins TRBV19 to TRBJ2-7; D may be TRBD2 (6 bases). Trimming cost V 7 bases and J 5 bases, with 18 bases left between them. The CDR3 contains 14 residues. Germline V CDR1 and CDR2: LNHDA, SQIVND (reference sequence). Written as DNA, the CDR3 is TGTGCCAGTACCTCCGTTCTAGCGTACAACGAGCAGTACTTC. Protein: CASTSVLAYNEQYF.

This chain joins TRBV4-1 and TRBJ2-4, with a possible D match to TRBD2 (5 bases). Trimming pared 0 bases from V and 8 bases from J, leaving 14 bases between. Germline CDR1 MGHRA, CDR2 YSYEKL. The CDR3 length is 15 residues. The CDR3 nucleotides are TGCGCCAGCAGCCAAGAGTGGAGGCCCCAGGACATTCAGTACTTC. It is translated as CASSQEWRPQDIQYF.

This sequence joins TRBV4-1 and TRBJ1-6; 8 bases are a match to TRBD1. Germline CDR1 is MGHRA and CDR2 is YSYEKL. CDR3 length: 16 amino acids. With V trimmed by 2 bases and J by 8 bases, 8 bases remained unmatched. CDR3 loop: CASSQPDRVLHSPLHF. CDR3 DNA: TGCGCCAGCAGCCAACCGGACAGGGTCCTCCATTCACCCCTCCACTTT.

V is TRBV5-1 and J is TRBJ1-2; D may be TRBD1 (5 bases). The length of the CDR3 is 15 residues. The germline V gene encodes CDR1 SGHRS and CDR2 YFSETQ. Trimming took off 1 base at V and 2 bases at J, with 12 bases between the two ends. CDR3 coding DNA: TGCGCCAGCAGCTTGCGATCCGACAGCAACTATGGCTACACCTTC. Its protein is CASSLRSDSNYGYTF.

The CDR3 region is CASTAGQGRSPLHF. The DNA for the CDR3 is TGTGCCAGCACTGCAGGACAGGGGAGATCACCCCTCCACTTT. The rearrangement joins TRBV27 to TRBJ1-6; 9 positions match TRBD1. Trimming at V came to 7 bases and at J to 10 bases, leaving 8 bases not matched to a gene. The CDR3 contains 14 residues. Germline V CDR1 and CDR2: MNHEY, SMNVEV (reference sequence).

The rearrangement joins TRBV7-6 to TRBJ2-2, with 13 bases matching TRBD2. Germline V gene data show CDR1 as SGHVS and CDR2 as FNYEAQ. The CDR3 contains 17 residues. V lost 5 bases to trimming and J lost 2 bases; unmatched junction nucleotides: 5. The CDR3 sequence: CASSQAGLAGNTGELFF. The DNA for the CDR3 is TGTGCCAGCAGCCAAGCGGGACTAGCGGGAAACACCGGGGAGCTGTTTTTT.

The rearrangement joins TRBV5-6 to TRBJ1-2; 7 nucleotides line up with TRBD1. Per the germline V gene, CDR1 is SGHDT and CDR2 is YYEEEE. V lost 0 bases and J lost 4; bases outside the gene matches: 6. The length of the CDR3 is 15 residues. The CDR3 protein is CASSLEGQTGYGYTF. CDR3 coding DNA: TGTGCCAGCAGCTTGGAGGGACAGACAGGCTATGGCTACACCTTC.

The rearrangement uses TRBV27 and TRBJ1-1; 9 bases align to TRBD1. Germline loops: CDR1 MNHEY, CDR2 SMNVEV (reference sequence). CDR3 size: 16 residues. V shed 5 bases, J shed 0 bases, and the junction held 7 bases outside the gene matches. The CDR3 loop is CASSPGQGNLNTEAFF. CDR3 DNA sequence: TGTGCCAGCAGTCCGGGACAGGGCAATTTGAACACTGAAGCTTTCTTT.

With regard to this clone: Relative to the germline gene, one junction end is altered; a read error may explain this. CDR3 loop: CARSESSRGPYEQYF. In DNA, the CDR3 is TGTGCCCGCAGTGAGTCGAGCAGGGGGCCCTACGAGCAGTACTTC. The V and J genes are TRBV6-1 and TRBJ2-7, with 8 nucleotides matching TRBD1. CDR1 is MNHNS, CDR2 SASEGT, per germline. This CDR3 is built from 15 residues.

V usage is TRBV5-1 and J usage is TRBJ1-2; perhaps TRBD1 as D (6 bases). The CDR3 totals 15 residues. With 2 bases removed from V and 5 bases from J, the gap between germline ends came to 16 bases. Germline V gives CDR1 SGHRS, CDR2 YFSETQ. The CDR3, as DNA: TGCGCCAGCAGCTTCCAGCAGGGGCCGCCGTATGGCTACACCTTC. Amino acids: CASSFQQGPPYGYTF.

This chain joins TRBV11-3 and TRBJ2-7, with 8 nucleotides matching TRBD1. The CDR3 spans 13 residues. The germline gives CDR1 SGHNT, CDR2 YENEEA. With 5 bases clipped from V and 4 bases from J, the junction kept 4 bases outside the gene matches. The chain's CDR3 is CASSHRQGYEQYF. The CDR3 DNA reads TGTGCCAGCAGCCACCGACAGGGGTACGAGCAGTACTTC. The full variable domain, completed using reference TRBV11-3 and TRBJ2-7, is EAGVVQSPRYKIIEKKQPVAFWCNPISGHNTLYWYLQNLGQGPELLIRYENEEAVDDSQLPKDRFSAERLKGVDSTLKIQPAELGDSAVYLCASSHRQGYEQYFGPGTRLTVT.

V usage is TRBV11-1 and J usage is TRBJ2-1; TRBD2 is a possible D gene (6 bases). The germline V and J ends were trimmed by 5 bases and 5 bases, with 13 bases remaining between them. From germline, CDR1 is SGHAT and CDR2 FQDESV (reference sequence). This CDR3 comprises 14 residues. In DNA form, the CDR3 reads TGTGCCAGCAGCCTCCCGGGACTTGACAATGAGCAGTTCTTC. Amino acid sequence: CASSLPGLDNEQFF.

CDR3 sequence: CASSRGELLNTEAFF. The CDR3 coding sequence is TGTGCCAGTAGTAGAGGAGAGCTTCTGAACACTGAAGCTTTCTTT. The chain is built from TRBV19 and TRBJ1-1; D is unresolved. The CDR3 runs 15 residues. Germline V gene sequence: CDR1 LNHDA, CDR2 SQIVND (reference sequence). Trimming removed 4 bases from V and 0 bases from J, with 12 bases in between.

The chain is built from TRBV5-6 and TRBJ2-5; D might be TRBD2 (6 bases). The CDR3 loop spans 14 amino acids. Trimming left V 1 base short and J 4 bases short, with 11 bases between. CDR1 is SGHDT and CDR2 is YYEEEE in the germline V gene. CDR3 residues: CASSLSASAETQYF. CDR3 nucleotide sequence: TGTGCCAGCAGCTTGTCAGCTAGCGCAGAGACCCAGTACTTC.

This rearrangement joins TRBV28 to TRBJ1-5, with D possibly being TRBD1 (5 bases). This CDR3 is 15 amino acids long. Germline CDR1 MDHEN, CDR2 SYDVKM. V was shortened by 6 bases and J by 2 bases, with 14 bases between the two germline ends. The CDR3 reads CASSDQGFGNQPQHF. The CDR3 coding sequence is TGTGCCAGCAGCGACCAGGGTTTTGGCAATCAGCCCCAGCATTTT.

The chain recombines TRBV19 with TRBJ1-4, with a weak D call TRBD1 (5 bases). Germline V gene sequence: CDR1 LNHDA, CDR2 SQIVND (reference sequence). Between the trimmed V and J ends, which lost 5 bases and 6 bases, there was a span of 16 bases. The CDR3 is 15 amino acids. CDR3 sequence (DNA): TGTGCCAGTAGTTCTTCCCGGGGAGGGGATGAAAAACTGTTTTTT. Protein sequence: CASSSSRGGDEKLFF.

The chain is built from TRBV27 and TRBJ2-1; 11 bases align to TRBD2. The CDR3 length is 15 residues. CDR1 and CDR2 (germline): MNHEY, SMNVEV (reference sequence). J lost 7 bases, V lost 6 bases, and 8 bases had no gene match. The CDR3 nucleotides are TGTGCCAGCAGGTTAGCGGGAGGGCCAAAGAATGAGCAGTTCTTC. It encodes CASRLAGGPKNEQFF.

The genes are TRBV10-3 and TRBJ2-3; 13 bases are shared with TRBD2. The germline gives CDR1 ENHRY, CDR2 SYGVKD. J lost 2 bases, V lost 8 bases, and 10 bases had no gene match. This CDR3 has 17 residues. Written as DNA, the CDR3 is TGTGCCATCGGACGACAGACTAGCGGGGGGCTCACAGATACGCAGTATTTT. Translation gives CAIGRQTSGGLTDTQYF.

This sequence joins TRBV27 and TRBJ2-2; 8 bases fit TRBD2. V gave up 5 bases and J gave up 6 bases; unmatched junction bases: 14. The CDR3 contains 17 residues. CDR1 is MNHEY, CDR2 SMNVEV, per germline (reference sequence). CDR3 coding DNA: TGTGCCAGCAGTCTAAGCCATCAGCGGGAGTTGGCCGGGGAGCTGTTTTTT. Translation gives CASSLSHQRELAGELFF.

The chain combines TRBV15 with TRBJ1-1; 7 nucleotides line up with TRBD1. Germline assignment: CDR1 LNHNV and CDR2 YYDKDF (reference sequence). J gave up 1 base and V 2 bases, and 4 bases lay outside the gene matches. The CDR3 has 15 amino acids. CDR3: CATSRRDSRNTEAFF. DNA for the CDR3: TGTGCCACCAGCAGAAGGGACAGTCGGAACACTGAAGCTTTCTTT.